The 9 T cell receptor beta chains below were found in one sample sequenced in a study of T cell changes during pregnancy in multiple sclerosis. Produced via immunoSEQ multiplex PCR; TCRdb's table is partial and in-frame only. This table holds 45,000 to 65,000 clones, around 94% found once. The starting material was CD8+ T cells from peripheral blood mononuclear cells, obtained in the third trimester of pregnancy. All receptors derive from a female donor with multiple sclerosis, enrolled in a pregnancy study.

The chain uses TRBV13 and TRBJ2-7; D not resolved. CDR1 PRHDT and CDR2 FYEKMQ come from the germline V gene (reference sequence). V lost 4 bases and J lost 1, with 11 bases in between. The CDR3 spans 14 residues. Here the CDR3 DNA reads TGTGCCAGCAGCTCGGGTCCCCCATCCTACGAGCAGTACTTC. Amino acid sequence: CASSSGPPSYEQYF.

J is TRBJ2-1 and V is TRBV7-3; 7 bases align to TRBD1. The CDR3 is made up of 15 amino acids. Germline assignment: CDR1 SGHTA and CDR2 FQGTGA. The J segment lost 0 bases and the V segment lost 2 bases, leaving 1 base of the junction unmatched. Here the CDR3 DNA reads TGTGCCAGCAGCTTAGGGGACAGCTCCTACAATGAGCAGTTCTTC. Amino acid sequence: CASSLGDSSYNEQFF. The entire variable domain, with the rest obtained from reference TRBV7-3 and TRBJ2-1, is as follows: GAGVSQTPSNKVTEKGKYVELRCDPISGHTALYWYRQSLGQGPEFLIYFQGTGAADDSGLPNDRFFAVRPEGSVSTLKIQRTERGDSAVYLCASSLGDSSYNEQFFGPGTRLTVL.

The chain is built from TRBV19 and TRBJ2-7, with D perhaps TRBD2 (6 bases). Germline V gene data show CDR1 as LNHDA and CDR2 as SQIVND (reference sequence). The CDR3 contains 14 residues. V lost 3 bases and J lost 3, with 12 bases in between. CDR3 bases: TGTGCCAGTAGTATCCCGACTAGAGGCTACGAGCAGTACTTC. Amino acid sequence: CASSIPTRGYEQYF.

The rearrangement uses TRBV7-9 and TRBJ2-1; 9 positions agree with TRBD1. The CDR3 has 14 residues. Germline trimming cut 5 bases from V and 5 bases from J; bases unmatched to any gene: 4. The germline CDR1 and CDR2 sequences are SEHNR and FQNEAQ (reference sequence). DNA of the CDR3: TGTGCCAGCAGCCGGACAGGGGACCACAATGAGCAGTTCTTC. Translated, it gives CASSRTGDHNEQFF.

The genes are TRBV27 and TRBJ2-7; tentative D call: TRBD1 (6 bases). V was cut by 3 bases and J by 4 bases, with 13 bases left in between. CDR3 size: 14 residues. Germline CDR1 and CDR2: MNHEY and SMNVEV (reference sequence). The CDR3 bases are TGTGCCAGCAGTTTCAGTAGGGGGAGTTACGAGCAGTACTTC. It encodes CASSFSRGSYEQYF.

The chain combines TRBV6-4 with TRBJ1-2; 8 positions agree with TRBD1. The germline V gene has CDR1 MRHNA and CDR2 SNTAGT. CDR3 length: 13 residues. Trimming at V came to 10 bases and at J to 4 bases, leaving 8 bases not matched to a gene. CDR3 nucleotides: TGTGCCATCGCGGACAGGGAGGGCTATGGCTACACCTTC. Protein: CAIADREGYGYTF.

CDR3 loop: CASSTPPGGNQPQHF. The CDR3, as DNA: TGTGCCAGTAGTACTCCCCCAGGGGGCAATCAGCCCCAGCATTTT. The genes are TRBV19 and TRBJ1-5, with TRBD1 as a possible D gene (6 bases). Trimming took 4 bases from V and 2 from J, leaving 12 bases between them. This CDR3 spans 15 amino acids. The germline V gene has CDR1 LNHDA and CDR2 SQIVND (reference sequence).

The genes are TRBV13 and TRBJ2-1; 8 nucleotides match TRBD1. CDR3 size: 15 residues. Per germline, CDR1 PRHDT and CDR2 FYEKMQ (reference sequence). J was trimmed by 3 bases and V by 5 bases; bases with no gene match: 6. CDR3 sequence (DNA): TGTGCCAGCAGCCTAACAGGGGGAATCTACAATGAGCAGTTCTTC. Translating gives CASSLTGGIYNEQFF. The full variable domain, its missing parts supplied by reference TRBV13 and TRBJ2-1, is AAGVIQSPRHLIKEKRETATLKCYPIPRHDTVYWYQQGPGQDPQFLISFYEKMQSDKGSIPDRFSAQQFSDYHSELNMSSLELGDSALYFCASSLTGGIYNEQFFGPGTRLTVL.

This clone was counted a single time. V is TRBV5-6 and J is TRBJ2-1; D unclear. Germline CDR1 SGHDT, CDR2 YYEEEE. Trimming left V 2 bases short and J 0 bases short, with 12 bases between. The CDR3 covers 16 residues. For the CDR3, the DNA is TGTGCCAGCAGCTTTGTGGCCGAAAGCTCCTACAATGAGCAGTTCTTC. Translated, it gives CASSFVAESSYNEQFF.